This section outlines one T cell receptor (beta chain) sequence together with its context. The antigen remains unidentified. Building the TCR beta libraries relied on iRepertoire HTBI primers, and CDR3 regions underwent Arm-PCR. TCRdb independently ran MiXCR on the multiplex PCR reads; one entry per CDR3 protein. The repertoire holds about 660,000 distinct CDR3 sequences, 25% to 35% seen once, with 35% to 55% in the top ten. The time point: persistent/refractory GD, antithyroid drugs over 5 years with positive TRAb. The TCR library was made from RNA extracted from PBMCs. The data stem from a study of regulatory T cells in long-lasting Graves disease. Study-level results: Patients with persistent disease showed a bias toward TRBV28, TRBJ1-2 and TRBJ2-5.

CDR3 length: 16 amino acids. The V gene end was trimmed by 5 bases and the J gene end by 9 bases; junction bases not matched to a gene: 14. The germline CDR1 and CDR2 sequences are SEHNR and FQNEAQ (reference sequence). The TCR sequence derives from a female donor with Graves disease. This specimen was peripheral blood mononuclear cells (PBMCs), taken when the disease was refractory, from a patient treated with antithyroid drugs. This sequence joins TRBV7-9 and TRBJ2-4, with 9 positions matching TRBD1. The CDR3 nucleotides read TGTGCCAGCAGCCCGAGACCGGGACAGGGTTATGGCATTCAGTACTTC. This encodes CASSPRPGQGYGIQYF.